This T cell receptor (beta chain) was observed in a study of shared clonotypes between healthy human individuals. Trimming took 5 bases from V and 4 from J, leaving 18 bases between them. The CDR3 contains 15 residues. Germline V lookup: CDR1 SEHNR, CDR2 FQNEAQ (reference sequence). All donors were Caucasian adults living in Nashville, Tennessee. A CD45RA+ naive subset and a CD45RA-negative memory subset were split from CD4+ cells. On this clone itself: Its antigen is still unknown.

Findings and caveats of the study: On the whole, naive subsets had larger estimated richness than memory subsets had.

Produced via immunoSEQ multiplex PCR; TCRdb's table is partial and in-frame only. Of roughly 1.4 million clones listed, around 98.5% are singletons. This TCR was sampled from a man aged 25 to 40 in good health. The sequenced sample was naive CD4+ T cells sorted from blood. Subset: CD45RA+ positively selected. V is TRBV7-9 and J is TRBJ2-7; D is tentatively TRBD1 or TRBD2 (5 bases each). CDR3 DNA sequence: TGTGCCAGCAGCCCAACTTGGGACCGGCGTTACGAGCAGTACTTC. It codes for CASSPTWDRRYEQYF.